Below, 5 T cell receptor beta chains from the same sample are listed, as sequenced in a study of CD8 T cells in ankylosing spondylitis. Overall study findings and caveats: Seemingly distinctive of ankylosing spondylitis blood was a TCR beta motif formed by eight highly homologous variants.

TCRdb recomputed calls from the 5' RACE reads with MiXCR, one row per CDR3 protein. The table has approximately 550,000 distinct CDR3 sequences, roughly 12% seen once; the top ten hold around 6.8%. Which antigens these TCRs recognize remains unknown. The sequenced sample was blood, either unsorted or a sorted T cell fraction (not recorded which). These receptors originate from a male donor with ankylosing spondylitis.

V gene TRBV7-2 combines with J gene TRBJ1-2; D not certain. Per the germline V gene, CDR1 is SGHTA and CDR2 is FQGNSA. Trimming took off 4 bases at V and 8 bases at J, with 8 bases between the two ends. The CDR3 totals 11 residues. CDR3 coding DNA: TGTGCCAGCAGCTACACTCTGGGCTACACCTTC. The encoded protein is CASSYTLGYTF. Full variable domain (missing parts from reference TRBV7-2 and TRBJ1-2): GAGVSQSPSNKVTEKGKDVELRCDPISGHTALYWYRQSLGQGLEFLIYFQGNSAPDKSGLPSDRFSAERTGGSVSTLTIQRTQQEDSAVYLCASSYTLGYTFGSGTRLTVV.

This clonotype was found a few times. J is TRBJ2-5 and V is TRBV20-1; 9 bases match TRBD1. The V segment lost 6 bases and the J segment 5 bases; nucleotides outside the gene matches: 13. Germline assignment: CDR1 DFQATT and CDR2 SNEGSKA (reference sequence). This CDR3 has 15 amino acids. The CDR3 nucleotides read TGCAGTGCAACGAAAGACAGGGGGTCAAAGGAGACCCAGTACTTC. This gives the protein CSATKDRGSKETQYF.

The V call is TRBV20-1, the J call TRBJ2-5; 10 nucleotides agree with TRBD1. V trimming: 6 bases; J trimming: 4 bases; junction bases outside the gene matches: 5. Germline assignment: CDR1 DFQATT and CDR2 SNEGSKA (reference sequence). This CDR3 is built from 13 residues. The CDR3 sequence: CSARDRGPETQYF. As DNA, the CDR3 is TGCAGTGCGAGGGACAGGGGCCCAGAGACCCAGTACTTC.

This clonotype has more than one count but fewer than ten. The rearrangement links TRBV5-1 to TRBJ2-1; 14 nucleotides match TRBD2. Per germline, CDR1 SGHRS and CDR2 YFSETQ. The CDR3 has 17 amino acids. The trim removed 3 bases at V and 3 bases at J, leaving 5 bases unmatched. The DNA for the CDR3 is TGCGCCAGCAGCTGGGGACTAGCGGGAGATGACTACAATGAGCAGTTCTTC. Translating it yields CASSWGLAGDDYNEQFF.

Remarks on this clonotype: A much more abundant neighbour one base away suggests this may be a read error. CDR3 DNA sequence: TGTGCCCGCAGTTTAGCAAGGGTACGGGCGGGACTAAACTATGGCTACACCTTC. This codes for CARSLARVRAGLNYGYTF. The chain joins TRBV12-3 or TRBV12-4 to TRBJ1-2, with a tentative D call TRBD1 (5 bases). This CDR3 contains 18 residues.